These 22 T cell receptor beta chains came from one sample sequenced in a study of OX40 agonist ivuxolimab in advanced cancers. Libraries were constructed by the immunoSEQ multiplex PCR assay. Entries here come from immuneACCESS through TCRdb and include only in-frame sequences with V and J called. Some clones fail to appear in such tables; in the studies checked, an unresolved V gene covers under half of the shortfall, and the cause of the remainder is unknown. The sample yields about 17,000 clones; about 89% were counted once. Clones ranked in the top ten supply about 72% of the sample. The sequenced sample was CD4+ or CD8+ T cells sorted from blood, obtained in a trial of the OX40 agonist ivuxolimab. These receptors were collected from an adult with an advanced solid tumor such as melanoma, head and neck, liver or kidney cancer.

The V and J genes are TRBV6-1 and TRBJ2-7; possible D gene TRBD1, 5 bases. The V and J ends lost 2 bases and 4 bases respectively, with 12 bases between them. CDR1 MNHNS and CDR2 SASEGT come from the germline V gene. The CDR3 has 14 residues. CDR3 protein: CASSEIPGWYEQYF. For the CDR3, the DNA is TGTGCCAGCAGTGAAATCCCAGGGTGGTACGAGCAGTACTTC.

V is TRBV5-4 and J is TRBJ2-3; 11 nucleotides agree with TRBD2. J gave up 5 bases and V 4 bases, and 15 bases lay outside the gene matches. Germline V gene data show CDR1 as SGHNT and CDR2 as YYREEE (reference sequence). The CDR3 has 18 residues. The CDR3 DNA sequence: TGTGCCAGCAGCCCCTCCTTTAGCGGGAGGGCCAGGGTAGATACGCAGTATTTT. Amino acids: CASSPSFSGRARVDTQYF.

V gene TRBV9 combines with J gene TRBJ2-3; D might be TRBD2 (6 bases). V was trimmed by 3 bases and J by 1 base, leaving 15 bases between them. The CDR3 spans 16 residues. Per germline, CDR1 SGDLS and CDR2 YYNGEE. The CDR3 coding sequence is TGTGCCAGCAGCGAGGAGCGGGCCCTGGGCACAGATACGCAGTATTTT. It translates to CASSEERALGTDTQYF.

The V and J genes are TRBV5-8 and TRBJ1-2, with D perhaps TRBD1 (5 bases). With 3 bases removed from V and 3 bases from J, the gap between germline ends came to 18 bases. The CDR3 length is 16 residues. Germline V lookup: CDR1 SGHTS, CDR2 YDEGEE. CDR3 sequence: CASSSWPPGRDYGYTF. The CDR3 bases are TGTGCCAGCAGCTCCTGGCCTCCGGGACGGGACTATGGCTACACCTTC.

The CDR3 DNA reads as TGTGCCAGCAGCCAAGCTATCTGGGGCACTGAAGCTTTCTTT. Translation: CASSQAIWGTEAFF. The genes are TRBV6-6 and TRBJ1-1; no clear D. CDR1 is MNHNY, CDR2 SVGAGI, per germline (reference sequence). Trimming stripped 6 bases from V and 4 bases from J, with 15 bases between. The CDR3 covers 14 residues.

CDR3 sequence (DNA): TGCAGCGCTGCTCAGGGGGCCAACTACGAGCAGTACTTC. Residues: CSAAQGANYEQYF. The V call is TRBV29-1, the J call TRBJ2-7, with 8 bases fitting TRBD1. Germline V gene data show CDR1 as SQVTM and CDR2 as ANQGSEA. The CDR3 consists of 13 residues. The V gene end was trimmed by 7 bases and the J gene end by 3 bases; junction bases not matched to a gene: 8.

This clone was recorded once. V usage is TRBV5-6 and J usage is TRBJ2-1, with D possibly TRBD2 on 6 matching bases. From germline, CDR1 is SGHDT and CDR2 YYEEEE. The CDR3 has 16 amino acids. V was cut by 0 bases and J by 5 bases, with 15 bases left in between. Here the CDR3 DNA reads TGTGCCAGCAGCTTGGGCGGCGGAGGAGGGAACAATGAGCAGTTCTTC. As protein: CASSLGGGGGNNEQFF.

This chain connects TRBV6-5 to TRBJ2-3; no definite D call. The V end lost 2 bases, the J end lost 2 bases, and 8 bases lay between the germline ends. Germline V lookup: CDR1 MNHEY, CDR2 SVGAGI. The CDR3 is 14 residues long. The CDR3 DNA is TGTGCCAGCAGTTACGCGGAGTACACAGATACGCAGTATTTT. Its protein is CASSYAEYTDTQYF.

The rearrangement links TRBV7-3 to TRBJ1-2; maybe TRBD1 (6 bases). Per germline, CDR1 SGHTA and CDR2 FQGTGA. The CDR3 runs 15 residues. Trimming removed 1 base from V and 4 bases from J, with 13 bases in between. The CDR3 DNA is TGTGCCAGCAGCTTAAGGCCGGGGGCGGGCTATGGCTACACCTTC. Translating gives CASSLRPGAGYGYTF. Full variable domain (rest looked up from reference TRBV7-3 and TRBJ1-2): GAGVSQTPSNKVTEKGKYVELRCDPISGHTALYWYRQSLGQGPEFLIYFQGTGAADDSGLPNDRFFAVRPEGSVSTLKIQRTERGDSAVYLCASSLRPGAGYGYTFGSGTRLTVV.

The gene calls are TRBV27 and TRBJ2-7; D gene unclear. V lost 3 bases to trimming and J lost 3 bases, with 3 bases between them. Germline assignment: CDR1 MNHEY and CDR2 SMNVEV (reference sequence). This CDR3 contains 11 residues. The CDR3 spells CASSFGYEQYF. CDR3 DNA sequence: TGTGCCAGCAGTTTTGGCTACGAGCAGTACTTC.

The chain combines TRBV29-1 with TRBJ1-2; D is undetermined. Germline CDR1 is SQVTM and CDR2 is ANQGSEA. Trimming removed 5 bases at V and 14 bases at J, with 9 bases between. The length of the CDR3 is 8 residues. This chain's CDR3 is CSVPSLTF. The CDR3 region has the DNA TGCAGCGTTCCCAGCCTGACCTTC.

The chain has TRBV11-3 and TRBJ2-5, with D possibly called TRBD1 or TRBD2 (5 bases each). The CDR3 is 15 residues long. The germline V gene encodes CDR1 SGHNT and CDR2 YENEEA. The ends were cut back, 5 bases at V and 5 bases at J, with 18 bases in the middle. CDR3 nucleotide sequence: TGTGCCAGCAGCCAATCAATCCGGGACGCCGAGACCCAGTACTTC. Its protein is CASSQSIRDAETQYF.

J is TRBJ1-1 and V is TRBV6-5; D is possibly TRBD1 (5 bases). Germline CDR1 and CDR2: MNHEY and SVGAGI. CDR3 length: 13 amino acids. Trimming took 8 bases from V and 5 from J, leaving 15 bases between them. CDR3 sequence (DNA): TGTGCCAGCGGGGGGGGAGTAGAAACTGAAGCTTTCTTT. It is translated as CASGGGVETEAFF.

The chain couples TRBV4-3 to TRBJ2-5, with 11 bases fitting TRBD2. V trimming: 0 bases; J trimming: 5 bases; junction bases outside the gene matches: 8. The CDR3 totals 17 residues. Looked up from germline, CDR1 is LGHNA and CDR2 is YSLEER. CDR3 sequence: CASSQDLLAGGLETQYF. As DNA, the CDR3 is TGCGCCAGCAGCCAAGATCTTTTAGCGGGGGGGCTGGAGACCCAGTACTTC.

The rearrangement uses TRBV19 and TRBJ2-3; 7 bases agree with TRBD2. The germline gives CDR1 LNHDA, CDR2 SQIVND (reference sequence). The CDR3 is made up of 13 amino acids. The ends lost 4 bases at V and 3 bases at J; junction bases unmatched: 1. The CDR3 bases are TGTGCCAGTAGTAAACTAGCGACAGATACGCAGTATTTT. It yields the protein CASSKLATDTQYF. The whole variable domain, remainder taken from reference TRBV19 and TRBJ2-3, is DGGITQSPKYLFRKEGQNVTLSCEQNLNHDAMYWYRQDPGQGLRLIYYSQIVNDFQKGDIAEGYSVSREKKESFPLTVTSAQKNPTAFYLCASSKLATDTQYFGPGTRLTVL.

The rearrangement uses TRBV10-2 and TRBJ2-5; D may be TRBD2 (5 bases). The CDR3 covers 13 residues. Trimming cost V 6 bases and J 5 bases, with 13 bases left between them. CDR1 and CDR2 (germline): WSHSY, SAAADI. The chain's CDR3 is CASRLGLLETQYF. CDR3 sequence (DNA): TGCGCCAGCAGGCTTGGACTCCTTGAGACCCAGTACTTC.

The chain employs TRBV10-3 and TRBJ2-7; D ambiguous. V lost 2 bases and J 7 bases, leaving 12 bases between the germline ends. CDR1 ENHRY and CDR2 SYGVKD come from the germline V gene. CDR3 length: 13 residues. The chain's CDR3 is CAISEPGGREQYF. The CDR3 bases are TGTGCCATCAGTGAGCCAGGTGGTCGGGAGCAGTACTTC.

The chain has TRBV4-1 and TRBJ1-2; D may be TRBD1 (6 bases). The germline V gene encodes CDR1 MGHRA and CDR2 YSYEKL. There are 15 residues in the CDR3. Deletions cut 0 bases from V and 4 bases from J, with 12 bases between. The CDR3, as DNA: TGCGCCAGCAGCCAAGAGGGGACACACATCTATGGCTACACCTTC. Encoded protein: CASSQEGTHIYGYTF.

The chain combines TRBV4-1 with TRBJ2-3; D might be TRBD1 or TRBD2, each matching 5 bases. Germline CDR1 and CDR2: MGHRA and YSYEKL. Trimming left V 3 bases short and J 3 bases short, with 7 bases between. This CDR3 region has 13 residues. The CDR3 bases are TGCGCCAGCAGCCAGGGGGTGACAGATACGCAGTATTTT. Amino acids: CASSQGVTDTQYF.

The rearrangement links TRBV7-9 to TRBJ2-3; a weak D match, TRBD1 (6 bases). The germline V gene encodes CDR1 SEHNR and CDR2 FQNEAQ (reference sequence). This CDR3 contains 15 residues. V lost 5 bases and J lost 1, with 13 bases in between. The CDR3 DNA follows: TGTGCCAGCAGCAACGAGGACAGCCGCACAGATACGCAGTATTTT. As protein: CASSNEDSRTDTQYF. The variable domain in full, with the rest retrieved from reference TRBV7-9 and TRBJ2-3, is DTGVSQNPRHKITKRGQNVTFRCDPISEHNRLYWYRQTLGQGPEFLTYFQNEAQLEKSRLLSDRFSAERPKGSFSTLEIQRTEQGDSAMYLCASSNEDSRTDTQYFGPGTRLTVL.

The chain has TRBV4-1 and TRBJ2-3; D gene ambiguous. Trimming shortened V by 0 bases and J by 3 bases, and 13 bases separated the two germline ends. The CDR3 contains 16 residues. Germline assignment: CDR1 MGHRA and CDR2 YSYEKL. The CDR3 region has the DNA TGCGCCAGCAGCCAAGATATGGTCCCGGGTACAGATACGCAGTATTTT. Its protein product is CASSQDMVPGTDTQYF.

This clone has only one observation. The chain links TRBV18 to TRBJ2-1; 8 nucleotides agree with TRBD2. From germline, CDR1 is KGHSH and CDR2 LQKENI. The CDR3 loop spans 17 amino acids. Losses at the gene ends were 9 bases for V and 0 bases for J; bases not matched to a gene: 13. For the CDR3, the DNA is TGTGCCAGTTTCACCAATATAGCGGGGTCCTCCTACAATGAGCAGTTCTTC. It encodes CASFTNIAGSSYNEQFF.